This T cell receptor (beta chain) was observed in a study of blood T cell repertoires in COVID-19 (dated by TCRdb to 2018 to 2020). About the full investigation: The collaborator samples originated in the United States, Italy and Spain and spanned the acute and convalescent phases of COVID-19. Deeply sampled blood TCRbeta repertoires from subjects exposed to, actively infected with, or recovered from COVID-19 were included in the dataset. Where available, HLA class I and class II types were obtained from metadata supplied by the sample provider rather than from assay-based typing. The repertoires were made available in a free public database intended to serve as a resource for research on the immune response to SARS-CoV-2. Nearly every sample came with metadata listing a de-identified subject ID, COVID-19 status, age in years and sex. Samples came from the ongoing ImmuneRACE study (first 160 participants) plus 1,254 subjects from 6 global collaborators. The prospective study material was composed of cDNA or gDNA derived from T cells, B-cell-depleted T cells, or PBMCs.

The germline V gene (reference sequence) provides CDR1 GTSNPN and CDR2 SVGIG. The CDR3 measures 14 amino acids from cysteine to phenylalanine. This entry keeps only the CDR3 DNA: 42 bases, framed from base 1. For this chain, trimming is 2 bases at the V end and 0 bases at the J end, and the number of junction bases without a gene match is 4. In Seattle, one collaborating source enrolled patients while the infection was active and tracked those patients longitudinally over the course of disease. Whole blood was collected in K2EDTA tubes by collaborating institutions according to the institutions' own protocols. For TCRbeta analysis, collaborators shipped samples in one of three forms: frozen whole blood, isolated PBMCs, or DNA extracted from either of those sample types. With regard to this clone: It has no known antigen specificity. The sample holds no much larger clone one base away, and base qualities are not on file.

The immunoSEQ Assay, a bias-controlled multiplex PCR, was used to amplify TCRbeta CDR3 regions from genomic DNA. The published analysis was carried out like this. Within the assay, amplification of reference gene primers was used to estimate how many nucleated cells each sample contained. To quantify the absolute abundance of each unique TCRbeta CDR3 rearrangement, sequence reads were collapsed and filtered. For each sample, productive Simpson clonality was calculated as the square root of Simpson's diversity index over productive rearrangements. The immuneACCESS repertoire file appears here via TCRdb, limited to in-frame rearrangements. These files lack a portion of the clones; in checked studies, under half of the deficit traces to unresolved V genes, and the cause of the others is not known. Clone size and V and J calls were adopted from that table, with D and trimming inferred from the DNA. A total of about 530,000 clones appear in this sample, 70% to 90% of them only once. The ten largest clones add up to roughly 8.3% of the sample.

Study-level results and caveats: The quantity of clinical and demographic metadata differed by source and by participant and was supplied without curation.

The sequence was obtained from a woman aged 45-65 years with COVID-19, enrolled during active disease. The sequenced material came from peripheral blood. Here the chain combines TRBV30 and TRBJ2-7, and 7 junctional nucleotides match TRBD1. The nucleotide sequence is TGTGCCTGGAGTAGGGACAGATACTCCTACGAGCAGTACTTC. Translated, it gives CAWSRDRYSYEQYF.